Below are 22 T cell receptor beta chains sequenced from a single sample in a study of cytomegalovirus exposure and HLA in healthy donors (dated by TCRdb to about 2017). The library was prepared using the immunoSEQ multiplex PCR assay. A mixture of 60 forward primers for TCR Vbeta segments and 13 reverse primers for TCR Jbeta segments was used in the multiplex PCR. TCRdb provides this immuneACCESS table in a form limited to in-frame rearrangements. Some clones are lacking; in checked studies, under half of them reflect an unresolved V gene, and why the rest are absent is not known. The sample yields fewer than 200,000 clones; 73% were counted once. The ten biggest clones cover roughly 5.4% of the sample. The sequencing input was PBMCs. The receptors come from a woman under 30 in good health and CMV-seropositive.

V is TRBV13 and J is TRBJ1-6; D remains ambiguous. V lost 2 bases to trimming and J lost 6 bases, with 14 bases between them. In germline, CDR1 is PRHDT, CDR2 FYEKMQ (reference sequence). This CDR3 contains 16 residues. In DNA form, the CDR3 reads TGTGCCAGCAGCTTAAGACTTCCAGCCGGTAATTCACCCCTCCACTTT. This translates into CASSLRLPAGNSPLHF.

The chain links TRBV9 to TRBJ2-3, with 7 bases that match TRBD2. The germline CDR1 and CDR2 sequences are SGDLS and YYNGEE. The junction had 12 bases not matched to a gene; V was cut back by 10 bases and J by 1 base. The CDR3 consists of 15 residues. The CDR3 nucleotides read TGTGCCGCCCCCGGAAGCGGGGAGCGCACAGATACGCAGTATTTT. Translated: CAAPGSGERTDTQYF.

This clone was seen only a few times. The chain couples TRBV15 to TRBJ2-3, with TRBD1 matching over 7 bases. The CDR3 covers 16 residues. V lost 3 bases, J lost 3 bases, and 9 bases stayed unmatched. Germline V gene sequence: CDR1 LNHNV, CDR2 YYDKDF (reference sequence). CDR3 in amino acids: CATSSGEGALTDTQYF. CDR3 sequence (DNA): TGTGCCACCAGCAGCGGCGAGGGGGCATTAACAGATACGCAGTATTTT.

This chain links TRBV15 with TRBJ1-5, with 12 bases aligning to TRBD1. V lost 5 bases and J lost 4; bases outside the gene matches: 6. This CDR3 contains 16 residues. Germline CDR1 reads LNHNV; CDR2 reads YYDKDF (reference sequence). The CDR3 DNA reads TGTGCCACCAGCGAGGGGGACAGGGGGCTTAATCAGCCCCAGCATTTT. Amino acid sequence: CATSEGDRGLNQPQHF.

In DNA form, the CDR3 reads TGCGCCAGCAGCCAAGATCGCGGCGGGGGGTACACAGATACGCAGTATTTT. It codes for CASSQDRGGGYTDTQYF. The chain recombines TRBV4-1 with TRBJ2-3, with TRBD2 identical over 8 bases. Looked up from germline, CDR1 is MGHRA and CDR2 is YSYEKL. The J segment lost 2 bases and the V segment lost 0 bases, leaving 7 bases of the junction unmatched. The CDR3 has 17 residues.

The rearrangement joins TRBV19 to TRBJ1-5, with 9 bases matching TRBD1. Germline V gene sequence: CDR1 LNHDA, CDR2 SQIVND (reference sequence). V lost 3 bases, J lost 4 bases, and 4 bases stayed unmatched. CDR3 length: 15 residues. CDR3 sequence: CASSMGGQGNQPQHF. The CDR3 coding sequence is TGTGCCAGTAGTATGGGCGGACAGGGGAATCAGCCCCAGCATTTT.

This clone was counted only a few times. CDR3 region: CASSPGQSPGAYTF. Written as DNA, the CDR3 is TGTGCCAGCAGCCCTGGACAGTCCCCGGGTGCCTACACCTTC. The chain uses TRBV5-4 and TRBJ1-2; maybe TRBD1 (6 bases). This CDR3 region has 14 residues. Trimming took off 4 bases at V and 10 bases at J, with 20 bases between the two ends. Germline assignment: CDR1 SGHNT and CDR2 YYREEE (reference sequence).

The CDR3 DNA sequence: TGTGCCAGCAGTACCCGGGACAGGTCGTTAGCCAAAAACATTCAGTACTTC. It specifies CASSTRDRSLAKNIQYF. This chain links TRBV27 with TRBJ2-4, with 8 nucleotides matching TRBD1. Trimming at V came to 5 bases and at J to 0 bases, leaving 9 bases not matched to a gene. Germline V CDR1 and CDR2: MNHEY, SMNVEV (reference sequence). This CDR3 has 17 amino acids.

The rearrangement links TRBV5-1 to TRBJ1-2; D is possibly TRBD1 (6 bases). The germline V and J ends were trimmed by 4 bases and 4 bases, with 14 bases remaining between them. The germline CDR1 and CDR2 sequences are SGHRS and YFSETQ. This CDR3 comprises 14 residues. As DNA, the CDR3 is TGCGCCAGCAGCCCCCAGGGGATTGCCTATGGCTACACCTTC. This encodes CASSPQGIAYGYTF.

The rearrangement joins TRBV25-1 to TRBJ2-2, with TRBD2 matching over 12 bases. V dropped 6 bases and J dropped 2; count of bases not matched to a gene: 4. The CDR3 loop spans 16 amino acids. Germline-derived CDR1 and CDR2 are MGHDK and SYGVNS. CDR3 sequence (DNA): TGTGCCAGCAGCGGACTAGCGGGAATAAACACCGGGGAGCTGTTTTTT. It is translated as CASSGLAGINTGELFF.

This clone was seen once. This chain joins TRBV12-5 and TRBJ2-6, with 8 bases aligning to TRBD2. With 1 base clipped from V and 2 bases from J, the junction kept 4 bases outside the gene matches. This CDR3 comprises 17 residues. CDR1 LGHNT and CDR2 FRNRAP come from the germline V gene. CDR3 sequence: CASGLGPGGTGANVLTF. The CDR3 bases are TGTGCTAGTGGTTTGGGACCGGGGGGGACTGGGGCCAACGTCCTGACTTTC.

The V call is TRBV11-2, the J call TRBJ2-7, with 7 bases identical to TRBD1. Germline-derived CDR1 and CDR2 are SGHAT and FQNNGV. This CDR3 has 17 amino acids. J gave up 2 bases and V 1 base, and 11 bases lay outside the gene matches. CDR3 bases: TGTGCCAGCAGCTTAGTTGAGGGACAGACAATGCCCTACGAGCAGTACTTC. Its translation: CASSLVEGQTMPYEQYF.

The chain uses TRBV5-4 and TRBJ1-4, with unresolved D. CDR3 size: 16 residues. V was pared by 2 bases and J by 1 base, with 12 bases between. The germline V gene has CDR1 SGHNT and CDR2 YYREEE (reference sequence). The CDR3 region is CASSFSQAETNEKLFF. DNA for the CDR3: TGTGCCAGCAGCTTTTCGCAGGCTGAAACTAATGAAAAACTGTTTTTT.

The chain joins TRBV4-1 to TRBJ2-7; possibly TRBD1 for D (6 bases). Germline values: CDR1 MGHRA, CDR2 YSYEKL. The CDR3 covers 15 residues. Trimming removed 2 bases at V and 2 bases at J, with 13 bases between. The CDR3 DNA follows: TGCGCCAGCAGCCAACTAGTGGGGGCCCCCTACGAGCAGTACTTC. This gives the protein CASSQLVGAPYEQYF.

This clone was counted once. This rearrangement joins TRBV4-3 to TRBJ1-6; no clear D. The CDR3 sequence is 14 residues long. CDR1 is LGHNA, CDR2 YSLEER, per germline. V lost 0 bases and J lost 9, with 9 bases in between. CDR3 region: CASSQEVASSPLHF. CDR3 DNA: TGCGCCAGCAGCCAAGAAGTAGCGAGTTCACCCCTCCACTTT.

The genes are TRBV7-6 and TRBJ2-3; 8 nucleotides align to TRBD1. Germline CDR1 SGHVS, CDR2 FNYEAQ. CDR3 length: 14 residues. J was trimmed by 3 bases and V by 5 bases; bases with no gene match: 4. CDR3 DNA sequence: TGTGCCAGCAGCCCCCGACAGGGGACAGATACGCAGTATTTT. Its translation: CASSPRQGTDTQYF.

V gene TRBV30 combines with J gene TRBJ2-3; D is undetermined. CDR1 and CDR2 (germline): GTSNPN, SVGIG (reference sequence). V was trimmed by 0 bases and J by 14 bases, leaving 12 bases between them. The CDR3 totals 11 residues. In nucleotides, the CDR3 is TGTGCCTGGAGTGTATTGAAGCGCGGGTATTTT. This translates into CAWSVLKRGYF.

This clone was counted only a few times. The chain carries TRBV6-5 and TRBJ2-2; 7 bases are a match to TRBD2. This CDR3 is built from 14 residues. The ends lost 6 bases at V and 1 base at J; junction bases unmatched: 2. CDR1 MNHEY and CDR2 SVGAGI come from the germline V gene. The CDR3 sequence: CASRTGGNTGELFF. As DNA, the CDR3 is TGTGCCAGCAGAACGGGGGGGAACACCGGGGAGCTGTTTTTT.

V and J are TRBV7-2 and TRBJ1-6; 9 bases align to TRBD1. V was clipped by 1 base and J by 9 bases; unmatched bases: 10. CDR3 length: 17 residues. Germline loops: CDR1 SGHTA, CDR2 FQGNSA. As DNA, the CDR3 is TGTGCCAGCAGCTTAGTTTCCTTGGGACAGGGATTTTCACCCCTCCACTTT. Amino acid sequence: CASSLVSLGQGFSPLHF.

The chain recombines TRBV5-8 with TRBJ1-1; tentatively, D is TRBD1 (6 bases). Deletions cut 4 bases from V and 5 bases from J, with 21 bases between. Per the germline V gene, CDR1 is SGHTS and CDR2 is YDEGEE. The CDR3 is 16 amino acids. This chain's CDR3 is CASSHEQGESWTEAFF. In DNA, the CDR3 is TGTGCCAGCAGCCATGAACAGGGTGAGAGTTGGACTGAAGCTTTCTTT.

This rearrangement joins TRBV6-6 to TRBJ2-7, with TRBD1 matching over 9 bases. Germline CDR1 reads MNHNY; CDR2 reads SVGAGI (reference sequence). Losses at the gene ends were 7 bases for V and 3 bases for J; bases not matched to a gene: 7. This CDR3 contains 14 residues. The CDR3 DNA reads as TGTGCCAGCACCATCGCGGGACAGGGCTACGAGCAGTACTTC. Protein: CASTIAGQGYEQYF.

Only a few counts were recorded for this clone. The gene calls are TRBV29-1 and TRBJ1-1; TRBD1 agrees at 11 bases. Germline CDR1 SQVTM, CDR2 ANQGSEA. The CDR3 covers 12 residues. V shed 6 bases and J 4 bases; nucleotides not matched to a gene: 1. The CDR3 loop reads CSVGTGGTEAFF. The CDR3 nucleotides are TGCAGCGTCGGGACAGGGGGCACTGAAGCTTTCTTT.